The 20 T cell receptor beta chains reported below all come from one sample, sequenced in a study of T cells in Graves' hyperthyroidism and ophthalmopathy. Amplified regions were TCR beta CDR3 sequences from RNA transcripts. The HTBI set primed first-round TCR CDR3 RT-PCR. One entry per CDR3 protein results from TCRdb running MiXCR on the multiplex PCR reads. This sample yields more than 500,000 distinct CDR3 sequences, of which about 15% are seen a single time; around 4% belongs to the top ten. Sequencing was performed on blood. The receptors stem from a woman between 35 and 50 years old with Graves' ophthalmopathy.

This clonotype occurred many times. The gene calls are TRBV6-5 and TRBJ1-2, with 10 bases lining up with TRBD1. V shed 6 bases and J 4 bases; nucleotides not matched to a gene: 5. The CDR3 loop spans 14 amino acids. The germline V gene encodes CDR1 MNHEY and CDR2 SVGAGI. The CDR3, as DNA: TGTGCCAGCAGGGGACAGGGGCTTTTCTATGGCTACACCTTC. It specifies CASRGQGLFYGYTF.

This clonotype was counted at least ten times. V is TRBV19 and J is TRBJ2-7; unclear D gene. CDR3 length: 13 residues. Trimming took 5 bases from V and 7 from J, leaving 15 bases between them. Germline CDR1 LNHDA, CDR2 SQIVND (reference sequence). This chain's CDR3 is CASSSADGGEQYF. For the CDR3, the DNA is TGTGCCAGTAGTTCCGCAGACGGTGGGGAGCAGTACTTC. Using reference TRBV19 and TRBJ2-7 for the parts outside the CDR3, the full variable domain is DGGITQSPKYLFRKEGQNVTLSCEQNLNHDAMYWYRQDPGQGLRLIYYSQIVNDFQKGDIAEGYSVSREKKESFPLTVTSAQKNPTAFYLCASSSADGGEQYFGPGTRLTVT.

The chain recombines TRBV11-1 with TRBJ2-2; the match to TRBD2 covers 13 bases. The CDR3 consists of 16 residues. CDR1 is SGHAT, CDR2 FQDESV, per germline (reference sequence). V gave up 5 bases and J gave up 5 bases; unmatched junction bases: 5. CDR3 DNA sequence: TGTGCCAGCAGCAACGGACTAGCGGGAGATACCGGGGAGCTGTTTTTT. Amino acid sequence: CASSNGLAGDTGELFF.

This clonotype was seen a handful of times. This sequence joins TRBV5-6 and TRBJ2-5, with 8 bases identical to TRBD1. Germline V gene lookup returns CDR1 SGHDT and CDR2 YYEEEE. The CDR3 runs 14 residues. V gave up 4 bases and J gave up 5 bases; unmatched junction bases: 7. Written as DNA, the CDR3 is TGTGCCAGCAGCGGGGCAGGACAGGGTGAGACCCAGTACTTC. It encodes CASSGAGQGETQYF.

This clonotype has a count of ten or more. V gene TRBV6-1 combines with J gene TRBJ2-7; D is undetermined. Germline CDR1 is MNHNS and CDR2 is SASEGT. Trimming shortened V by 6 bases and J by 6 bases, and 15 bases separated the two germline ends. The CDR3 runs to 13 residues. The CDR3 is CASSPPVWLEQYF. Here the CDR3 DNA reads TGTGCCAGCAGCCCTCCTGTTTGGCTCGAGCAGTACTTC.

Many counts were recorded for this clonotype. This sequence joins TRBV28 and TRBJ2-2, with D possibly being TRBD1 (6 bases). This CDR3 has 15 residues. Deletions cut 6 bases from V and 3 bases from J, with 14 bases between. Germline V CDR1 and CDR2: MDHEN, SYDVKM. CDR3 nucleotides: TGTGCCAGCAGCATACAGGGCTTCGACACCGGGGAGCTGTTTTTT. This encodes CASSIQGFDTGELFF.

There are many counts of this clonotype. The CDR3 protein is CASRDGWGAMNTEAFF. The CDR3 DNA sequence: TGTGCCAGCAGAGATGGGTGGGGGGCGATGAACACTGAAGCTTTCTTT. The chain joins TRBV28 to TRBJ1-1, with D tentatively TRBD1 (6 bases). Germline lookup yields CDR1 MDHEN and CDR2 SYDVKM. Trimming removed 6 bases from V and 0 bases from J, with 17 bases in between. The CDR3 is 16 amino acids.

This clonotype was detected many times. V gene TRBV19 combines with J gene TRBJ1-5, with D tentatively TRBD1 (5 bases). This CDR3 contains 14 residues. Trimming left V 6 bases short and J 4 bases short, with 13 bases between. Per the germline V gene, CDR1 is LNHDA and CDR2 is SQIVND (reference sequence). The CDR3 DNA sequence: TGTGCCAGTAGCGGGGACCTACTAAATCAGCCCCAGCATTTT. Translation: CASSGDLLNQPQHF.

The sample holds a few counts of this clonotype. The chain employs TRBV2 and TRBJ2-1; TRBD2 might be the D (5 bases). Germline CDR1 SNHLY, CDR2 FYNNEI. V was pared by 0 bases and J by 9 bases, with 12 bases between. The CDR3 runs 14 residues. The CDR3 DNA reads as TGTGCCAGCAGTGAAGCGCTTCGCGGAGGTGAGCAGTTCTTC. It codes for CASSEALRGGEQFF.

This clonotype was seen many times. This chain links TRBV12-3 or TRBV12-4 with TRBJ2-7; D remains unclear. V was cut by 7 bases and J by 9 bases, with 13 bases left in between. The CDR3 has 11 amino acids. CDR3 protein: CASIPDKAQYF. In nucleotides, the CDR3 is TGTGCCAGCATCCCAGACAAGGCGCAGTACTTC.

This clonotype has only a few counts. V gene TRBV7-2 combines with J gene TRBJ2-2; D is possibly TRBD2 (6 bases). V lost 0 bases and J lost 7, with 24 bases in between. The CDR3 runs 19 residues. CDR1 is SGHTA and CDR2 is FQGNSA in the germline V gene. This CDR3 is CASSLATPTGVGWSGELFF. Here the CDR3 DNA reads TGTGCCAGCAGCTTAGCGACCCCTACGGGAGTAGGTTGGAGCGGGGAGCTGTTTTTT.

This sequence joins TRBV6-5 and TRBJ1-2, with TRBD1 matching over 9 bases. The CDR3 is 14 residues long. Germline V CDR1 and CDR2: MNHEY, SVGAGI. V lost 2 bases, J lost 6 bases, and 4 bases stayed unmatched. CDR3 nucleotides: TGTGCCAGCAGTTACGCGGGACAGGGCAATGGCTACACCTTC. It encodes CASSYAGQGNGYTF.

Comment on this clonotype: A junction boundary mismatches the germline segment, possibly from a read error. This rearrangement joins TRBV6-2 or TRBV6-3 to TRBJ1-5; no reliable D call. CDR1 MNHEY and CDR2 SVGEGT come from the germline V gene. The CDR3 sequence is 14 residues long. As DNA, the CDR3 is TGTACCAGTACAGAAACCTACTTCAATCAGCCCCAGCATTTT. It is translated as CTSTETYFNQPQHF.

There are many counts of this clonotype. The gene calls are TRBV29-1 and TRBJ1-2; a weak D match, TRBD1 (6 bases). There are 13 residues in the CDR3. V gave up 6 bases and J gave up 4 bases, with 15 bases separating them. Germline assignment: CDR1 SQVTM and CDR2 ANQGSEA. The CDR3 here is CSVSDSLIYGYTF. Written as DNA, the CDR3 is TGCAGCGTCTCGGACAGCCTGATCTATGGCTACACCTTC.

This clonotype was seen ten or more times. The chain is built from TRBV28 and TRBJ1-2, with no clear D. Germline CDR1 is MDHEN and CDR2 is SYDVKM. Trimming stripped 6 bases from V and 0 bases from J, with 8 bases between. CDR3 length: 13 residues. The CDR3 sequence: CASRSGTNYGYTF. CDR3 DNA sequence: TGTGCCAGCAGATCGGGCACTAACTATGGCTACACCTTC.

This chain links TRBV6-1 with TRBJ2-2; the D gene could be TRBD1 or TRBD2 (5 bases each). The CDR3 sequence is 14 residues long. V was shortened by 6 bases and J by 7 bases, with 15 bases between the two germline ends. Germline V gives CDR1 MNHNS, CDR2 SASEGT. CDR3 nucleotide sequence: TGTGCCAGCAGCCGCCAGGGAGTCGTCGGGGAGCTGTTTTTT. Protein: CASSRQGVVGELFF.

This clonotype was counted ten times or more. The chain uses TRBV19 and TRBJ1-1; 11 bases are a match to TRBD1. The CDR3 spans 17 residues. Unmatched junction bases numbered 7, after V lost 4 bases and J lost 0 bases. Germline assignment: CDR1 LNHDA and CDR2 SQIVND (reference sequence). This CDR3 reads CASSTRTGGSMNTEAFF. The CDR3 bases are TGTGCCAGTAGTACAAGGACAGGGGGCTCGATGAACACTGAAGCTTTCTTT. Together with reference TRBV19 and TRBJ1-1, the CDR3 gives the full variable domain: DGGITQSPKYLFRKEGQNVTLSCEQNLNHDAMYWYRQDPGQGLRLIYYSQIVNDFQKGDIAEGYSVSREKKESFPLTVTSAQKNPTAFYLCASSTRTGGSMNTEAFFGQGTRLTVV.

This clonotype was detected many times. The chain employs TRBV11-2 and TRBJ2-5; 12 bases map to TRBD2. Germline CDR1 and CDR2: SGHAT and FQNNGV. J gave up 2 bases and V 4 bases, and 17 bases lay outside the gene matches. This CDR3 is built from 20 residues. The CDR3 DNA reads as TGTGCCAGCAGCTCCCTGGTGTTGGGCGGACTAGCGGGATTACAAGAGACCCAGTACTTC. This translates into CASSSLVLGGLAGLQETQYF. Full variable domain (remainder filled in from reference TRBV11-2 and TRBJ2-5): EAGVAQSPRYKIIEKRQSVAFWCNPISGHATLYWYQQILGQGPKLLIQFQNNGVVDDSQLPKDRFSAERLKGVDSTLKIQPAKLEDSAVYLCASSSLVLGGLAGLQETQYFGPGTRLLVL.

The V gene is TRBV6-1, the J gene TRBJ1-5; TRBD1 matches 9 bases. The CDR3 runs 16 residues. Germline V gene sequence: CDR1 MNHNS, CDR2 SASEGT. V shed 4 bases, J shed 2 bases, and the junction held 6 bases outside the gene matches. The CDR3 loop reads CASSGNRGRGNQPQHF. DNA of the CDR3: TGTGCCAGCAGTGGAAACAGGGGGCGCGGCAATCAGCCCCAGCATTTT.

This clonotype was recorded a few times. The genes are TRBV5-1 and TRBJ1-1; perhaps TRBD1 as D (5 bases). This CDR3 is built from 14 residues. The V gene's germline CDR1 is SGHRS and CDR2 YFSETQ. Trimming pared 4 bases from V and 5 bases from J, leaving 15 bases between. CDR3 bases: TGCGCCAGCAGCGACCCCGGGGCGCAGACTGAAGCTTTCTTT. Translating gives CASSDPGAQTEAFF.